These T cell receptor beta chains were read from a single sample in a study of blood T cell repertoires in COVID-19. TCRdb's copy holds only in-frame clones and misses some; the assay was immunoSEQ multiplex PCR. Of 160,000 or so clones listed, approximately 86% are singletons. The sample consisted of peripheral blood. These receptor sequences come from a woman in her sixties or seventies with acute or convalescent COVID-19. CDR3s include the opening cysteine and the closing phenylalanine or tryptophan. Each record gives: J gene, D gene, clone size, V gene, CDR3 protein, CDR3 DNA. The D gene is left open where the match is weak. The size of a clone is reported for some rows only, either as once, few or many, or as a class for expanded clones.

>TRBJ2-7|NA|NA|TRBV7-9
CASSGTGQPGVGEQYF
TGTGCCAGCAGCGGGACGGGACAGCCGGGGGTTGGTGAGCAGTACTTC
>TRBJ2-5|TRBD1|NA|TRBV7-6
CASSLGQGAWRETQYF
TGTGCCAGCAGCTTAGGACAGGGGGCATGGAGGGAGACCCAGTACTTC
>TRBJ1-6|NA|NA|TRBV6-5
CASKETVDNSPLHF
TGTGCCAGCAAAGAGACAGTAGATAATTCACCCCTCCACTTT
>TRBJ2-1|TRBD2|NA|TRBV18
CASSPTSGASYNEQFF
TGTGCCAGCTCACCGACTAGCGGGGCCTCCTACAATGAGCAGTTCTTC
>TRBJ1-1|NA|NA|TRBV7-9
CASSPGRAAFF
TGTGCCAGCAGCCCCGGGAGGGCGGCTTTCTTT
>TRBJ2-5|NA|NA|TRBV4-3
CASSQVRGLRGETQYF
TGCGCCAGCAGCCAAGTGCGAGGGTTGAGAGGAGAGACCCAGTACTTC
>TRBJ1-1|TRBD1|NA|TRBV5-1
CASSLGTGGTEAFF
TGCGCCAGCAGCTTGGGCACAGGGGGCACTGAAGCTTTCTTT
>TRBJ1-1|TRBD1|NA|TRBV4-2
CASSQPGQDTEAFF
TGTGCCAGCAGCCAACCTGGACAGGACACTGAAGCTTTCTTT
>TRBJ2-5|NA|NA|TRBV24-1
CATSEPNIETQYF
TGTGCCACCAGTGAACCGAACATAGAGACCCAGTACTTC
>TRBJ2-5|NA|NA|TRBV7-9
CASSFLSVGAETQYF
TGTGCCAGCAGCTTTTTATCGGTTGGGGCTGAGACCCAGTACTTC
>TRBJ2-3|NA|once|TRBV24-1
CATSADGTDTQYF
TGTGCCACCAGTGCTGACGGGACAGATACGCAGTATTTT
>TRBJ2-6|NA|NA|TRBV19
CASSIGRGSGANVLTF
TGTGCCAGTAGTATAGGGAGGGGCTCTGGGGCCAACGTCCTGACTTTC
>TRBJ2-2|TRBD1|few|TRBV5-1
CASSLRDRATGELFF
TGCGCCAGCAGTCTCCGGGACAGGGCTACCGGGGAGCTGTTTTTT
>TRBJ2-1|TRBD2|NA|TRBV11-3
CASSLALGAGGYNEQFF
TGTGCCAGCAGCTTGGCCCTCGGCGCGGGGGGGTACAATGAGCAGTTCTTC
>TRBJ1-1|TRBD1|NA|TRBV5-6
CASILRDRVSRAFF
TGTGCCAGCATCTTGAGGGACAGGGTTTCGCGAGCTTTCTTT
>TRBJ2-7|TRBD1|NA|TRBV7-6
CASSLSPTGSGEQYF
TGTGCCAGCAGCCTATCTCCGACAGGGTCGGGAGAGCAGTACTTC
>TRBJ2-6|TRBD1|NA|TRBV5-6
CASRLIFQGAGANVLTF
TGTGCCAGCAGACTAATATTTCAGGGGGCCGGGGCCAACGTCCTGACTTTC
>TRBJ1-6|NA|NA|TRBV5-6
CASSFATGVNSPLHF
TGTGCCAGCAGCTTTGCGACAGGAGTAAATTCACCCCTCCACTTT